Listed here are 8 T cell receptor beta chains from one sample, sequenced in a study of T cell responses to AZD1222 COVID-19 vaccine. This table comes from immunoSEQ multiplex PCR, and its TCRdb copy is limited to in-frame clones, with some not included. Among 150,000 to 200,000 clones listed, about 91% were seen once. The specimen comprised peripheral blood, sampled on day 0 of AZD1222 vaccination. All receptors derive from an adult in good health.

CDR3 DNA sequence: TGTGCCAGCCCGCGTGACCCCCCTTACAATCAGCCCCAGCATTTT. This gives the protein CASPRDPPYNQPQHF. The chain recombines TRBV5-5 with TRBJ1-5; unclear D gene. CDR1 SGHKS and CDR2 YYEKEE come from the germline V gene (reference sequence). The length of the CDR3 is 15 residues. The V and J ends lost 7 bases and 3 bases respectively, with 17 bases between them.

This clone was picked up one time. The gene calls are TRBV27 and TRBJ1-2, with D tentatively TRBD1 (6 bases). Trimming removed 4 bases at V and 1 base at J, with 13 bases between. The germline V gene encodes CDR1 MNHEY and CDR2 SMNVEV (reference sequence). The CDR3 is made up of 15 amino acids. The CDR3 here is CASSSNRADNYGYTF. For the CDR3, the DNA is TGTGCCAGCAGTTCGAACAGGGCCGATAACTATGGCTACACCTTC.

The V and J genes are TRBV14 and TRBJ1-4, with D hard to call. Trimming stripped 4 bases from V and 6 bases from J, with 15 bases between. In germline, CDR1 is SGHDN, CDR2 FVKESK. This CDR3 has 15 amino acids. CDR3 bases: TGTGCCAGCAGCCCGTTGGCGGGGAAGGATGAAAAACTGTTTTTT. It specifies CASSPLAGKDEKLFF.

The chain couples TRBV19 to TRBJ2-5, with D unresolved. This CDR3 comprises 14 residues. Germline V gene sequence: CDR1 LNHDA, CDR2 SQIVND (reference sequence). The V and J ends lost 5 bases and 2 bases respectively, with 12 bases between them. The CDR3 nucleotides are TGTGCCAGTAGTTCCCCCCGACCTCAAGAGACCCAGTACTTC. Encoded protein: CASSSPRPQETQYF.

The V gene is TRBV27, the J gene TRBJ2-7; TRBD1 is a possible D gene (6 bases). V was trimmed by 3 bases and J by 3 bases, leaving 27 bases between them. Germline CDR1 MNHEY, CDR2 SMNVEV (reference sequence). The CDR3 is 19 residues long. CDR3 nucleotides: TGTGCCAGCAGTTTGTTCCCCGTCGTGTTCTGGCACAGGGTCTACGAGCAGTACTTC. This gives the protein CASSLFPVVFWHRVYEQYF.

The rearrangement uses TRBV25-1 and TRBJ2-3; D might be TRBD2 (6 bases). The germline gives CDR1 MGHDK, CDR2 SYGVNS. The V and J ends lost 4 bases and 2 bases respectively, with 13 bases between them. This CDR3 has 15 amino acids. Here the CDR3 reads CASSGPTSTTDTQYF. As DNA, the CDR3 is TGTGCCAGCAGTGGCCCGACTAGTACCACAGATACGCAGTATTTT. Full variable domain (missing parts from reference TRBV25-1 and TRBJ2-3): EADIYQTPRYLVIGTGKKITLECSQTMGHDKMYWYQQDPGMELHLIHYSYGVNSTEKGDLSSESTVSRIRTEHFPLTLESARPSHTSQYLCASSGPTSTTDTQYFGPGTRLTVL.

As concerns this clone: Distinct nucleotide sequences in the sample also encode this CDR3. The rearrangement joins TRBV11-2 to TRBJ1-1; D not certain. The CDR3 loop spans 14 amino acids. Germline V CDR1 and CDR2: SGHAT, FQNNGV. Trimming took 0 bases from V and 1 from J, leaving 6 bases between them. The CDR3 protein is CASSLDPGNTEAFF. The CDR3, as DNA: TGTGCCAGCAGCTTAGATCCGGGGAACACTGAAGCTTTCTTT.

The genes are TRBV18 and TRBJ1-4; D gene unclear. CDR3 length: 15 amino acids. Deletions cut 5 bases from V and 0 bases from J, with 10 bases between. Germline CDR1 and CDR2: KGHSH and LQKENI. CDR3 protein: CASSSSAATNEKLFF. DNA for the CDR3: TGTGCCAGCTCATCGTCAGCGGCAACTAATGAAAAACTGTTTTTT.